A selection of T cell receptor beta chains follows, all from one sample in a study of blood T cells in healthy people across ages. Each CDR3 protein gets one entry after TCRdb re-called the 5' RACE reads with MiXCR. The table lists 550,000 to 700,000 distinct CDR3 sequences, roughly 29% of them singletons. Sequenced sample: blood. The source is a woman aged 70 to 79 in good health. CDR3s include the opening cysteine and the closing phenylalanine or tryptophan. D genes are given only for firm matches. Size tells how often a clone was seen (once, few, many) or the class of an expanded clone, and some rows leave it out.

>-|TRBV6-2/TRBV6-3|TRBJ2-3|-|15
CASSYSASFTDTQYF
TGTGCCAGCAGTTACTCCGCTAGCTTCACAGATACGCAGTATTTT
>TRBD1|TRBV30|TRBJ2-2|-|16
CAWRGLGTGNTGELFF
TGTGCCTGGAGGGGATTGGGGACAGGGAACACCGGGGAGCTGTTTTTT
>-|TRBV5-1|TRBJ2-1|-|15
CASSLGGDGRNEQFF
TGCGCCAGCAGCTTGGGAGGGGACGGACGAAATGAGCAGTTCTTC
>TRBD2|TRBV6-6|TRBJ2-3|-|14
CASGRGAVTDTQYF
TGTGCCAGCGGGCGGGGGGCGGTAACAGATACGCAGTATTTT
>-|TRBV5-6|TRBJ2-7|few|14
CASSRGTDFYEQYF
TGTGCCAGCAGCCGGGGGACAGATTTCTACGAGCAGTACTTC
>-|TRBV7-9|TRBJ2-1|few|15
CASSFRRGHSNEQFF
TGTGCCAGCAGCTTTCGCCGGGGACACAGCAATGAGCAGTTCTTC
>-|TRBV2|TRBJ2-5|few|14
CASNEYGQATPQYF
TGTGCCAGCAACGAATACGGGCAAGCGACGCCCCAGTACTTC
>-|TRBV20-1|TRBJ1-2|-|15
CSARARAEGLDGYTF
TGCAGTGCTAGAGCACGAGCGGAAGGGTTGGATGGCTACACCTTC
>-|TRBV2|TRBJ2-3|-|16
CASSEDAGAPTDTQYF
TGTGCCAGCAGTGAAGATGCGGGGGCCCCCACAGATACGCAGTATTTT
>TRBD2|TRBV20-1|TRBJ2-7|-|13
CSATSGSSYEQYF
TGCAGTGCTACTAGCGGGAGCTCCTACGAGCAGTACTTC
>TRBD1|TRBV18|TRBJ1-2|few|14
CASSQQDRGQGYTF
TGTGCCAGCTCACAACAGGACAGGGGGCAAGGCTACACCTTC
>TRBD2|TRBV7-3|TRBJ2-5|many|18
CASSRGDAGGQFEETQYF
TGTGCCAGCAGCCGAGGAGATGCGGGGGGCCAGTTCGAGGAGACCCAGTACTTC
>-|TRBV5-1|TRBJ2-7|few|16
CASSLSLAGGMDEQYF
TGCGCCAGCAGCTTGAGTTTAGCTGGGGGGATGGACGAGCAGTACTTC
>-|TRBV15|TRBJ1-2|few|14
CATSRGAAVGGYTF
TGTGCCACCAGCAGAGGGGCCGCGGTCGGTGGCTACACCTTC
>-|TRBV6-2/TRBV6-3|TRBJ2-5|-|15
CASSYSIADWETQYF
TGTGCCAGCAGTTACTCGATAGCGGATTGGGAGACCCAGTACTTC
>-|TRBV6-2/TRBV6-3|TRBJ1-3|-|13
CASSYSSGRTIYF
TGTGCCAGCAGTTACTCGTCGGGAAGGACCATATATTTT
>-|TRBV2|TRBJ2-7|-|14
CASSEQARSYEQYF
TGTGCCAGCAGTGAACAGGCACGATCCTACGAGCAGTACTTC
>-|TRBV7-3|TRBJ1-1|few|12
CASSPGVGEAFF
TGTGCCAGCAGCCCAGGGGTGGGTGAAGCTTTCTTT
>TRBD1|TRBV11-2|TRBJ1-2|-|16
CASSSTGTGQGFGYTF
TGTGCCAGCAGCTCCACCGGAACGGGACAGGGATTCGGCTACACCTTC
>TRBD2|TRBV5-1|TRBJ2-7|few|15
CASSRGDVYSYEQYF
TGCGCCAGCAGCCGGGGGGACGTTTACTCCTACGAGCAGTACTTC
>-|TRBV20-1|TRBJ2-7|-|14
CSASDSWAFYEQYF
TGCAGTGCGAGTGATAGCTGGGCTTTCTACGAGCAGTACTTC
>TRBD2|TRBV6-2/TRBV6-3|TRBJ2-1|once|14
CASRGDLVGGEQFF
TGTGCCAGCAGAGGGGACCTCGTGGGGGGGGAGCAGTTCTTC
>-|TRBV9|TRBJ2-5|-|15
CASSVVGGALETQYF
TGTGCCAGCAGCGTAGTAGGGGGGGCCTTGGAGACCCAGTACTTC
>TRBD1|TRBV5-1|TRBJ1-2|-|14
CASASQGANYGYTF
TGCGCCAGCGCCTCTCAGGGGGCTAACTATGGCTACACCTTC
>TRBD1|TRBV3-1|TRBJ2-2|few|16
CASSLRDRGDTGELFF
TGTGCCAGCAGCCTCCGGGACAGGGGTGATACCGGGGAGCTGTTTTTT
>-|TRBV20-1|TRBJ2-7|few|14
CSARDRIGSDEQYF
TGCAGTGCTAGAGATCGGATAGGAAGTGATGAGCAGTACTTC
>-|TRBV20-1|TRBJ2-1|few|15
CSARDSFGPGDEQFF
TGCAGTGCTAGAGATAGTTTTGGGCCCGGGGATGAGCAGTTCTTC
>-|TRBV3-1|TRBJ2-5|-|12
CASSLWGKTQYF
TGTGCCAGCAGCCTATGGGGGAAGACCCAGTACTTC
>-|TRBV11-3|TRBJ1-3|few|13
CASSLVDRNTIYF
TGTGCCAGCAGCTTAGTGGATCGAAACACCATATATTTT
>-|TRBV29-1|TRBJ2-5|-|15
CSVSRLGNGQETQYF
TGCAGCGTTTCAAGACTGGGTAATGGCCAAGAGACCCAGTACTTC
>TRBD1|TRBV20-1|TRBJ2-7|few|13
CSASDQGDIEQYF
TGCAGTGCTAGTGACCAGGGGGATATCGAGCAGTACTTC
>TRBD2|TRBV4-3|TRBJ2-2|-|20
CASSQDWAASGGRNTGELFF
TGCGCCAGCAGCCAAGATTGGGCGGCTAGCGGGGGGCGGAACACCGGGGAGCTGTTTTTT
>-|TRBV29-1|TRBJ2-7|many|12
CSAGTESYEQYF
TGCAGCGCCGGGACGGAATCCTACGAGCAGTACTTC
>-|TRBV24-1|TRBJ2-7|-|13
CATSKTGQNEQYF
TGTGCCACCAGTAAGACAGGTCAGAACGAGCAGTACTTC
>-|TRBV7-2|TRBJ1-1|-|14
CASSSEGRGSEAFF
TGTGCCAGCAGCTCAGAAGGCAGGGGATCTGAAGCTTTCTTT
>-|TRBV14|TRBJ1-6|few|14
CASSQTGPTSPLHF
TGTGCCAGCAGCCAGACAGGCCCTACTTCACCCCTCCACTTT
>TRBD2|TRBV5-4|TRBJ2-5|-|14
CASSYRGGLETQYF
TGTGCCAGCAGTTATCGGGGGGGCCTGGAGACCCAGTACTTC
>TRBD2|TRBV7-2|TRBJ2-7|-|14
CASSLGRTRDEQYF
TGTGCCAGCAGCTTAGGCCGGACTAGGGACGAGCAGTACTTC
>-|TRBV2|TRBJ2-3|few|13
CASRGGYTDTQYF
TGTGCCAGCAGAGGGGGATACACAGATACGCAGTATTTT
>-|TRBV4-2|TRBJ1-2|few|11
CASSRGDGYTF
TGTGCCAGCAGCCGCGGGGATGGCTACACCTTC
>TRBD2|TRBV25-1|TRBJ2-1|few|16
CASSEYRLAGGDEQFF
TGTGCCAGCAGTGAATATCGGCTAGCGGGGGGTGATGAGCAGTTCTTC
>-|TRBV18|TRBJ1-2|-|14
CASSPPGGVDGYTF
TGTGCCAGCTCACCACCGGGGGGTGTGGATGGCTACACCTTC
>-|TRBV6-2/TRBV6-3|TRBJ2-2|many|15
CASTLRDLLTGELFF
TGTGCCAGCACTCTCCGGGACCTACTTACCGGGGAGCTGTTTTTT
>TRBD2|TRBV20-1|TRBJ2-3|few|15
CSAARGSGGTDTQYF
TGCAGTGCGGCCCGAGGAAGCGGGGGGACAGATACGCAGTATTTT
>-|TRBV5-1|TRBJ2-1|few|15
CASSLGSRNYNEQFF
TGCGCCAGCAGCTTGGGATCGAGAAACTACAATGAGCAGTTCTTC
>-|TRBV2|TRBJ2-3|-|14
CASSPGTASDTQYF
TGTGCCAGCAGCCCCGGGACTGCCTCAGATACGCAGTATTTT